The following is a T cell receptor beta chain sequence with its context. The junction and the germline gene differ at one end; a read error may be behind it. cDNA specific to TCR beta was made from approximately 0.55 ug of total RNA, with a constant-region primer employed for priming. The TCR beta library was amplified through three nested multiplex PCR rounds in a modified ARM-PCR procedure. TRBV1-TRBV30 forward primers paired with a C-beta reverse primer drove the first two PCR rounds, roughly 10 cycles each. One entry per CDR3 protein results from TCRdb running MiXCR on the multiplex PCR reads. Of about 310,000 distinct CDR3 sequences listed, 60% to 80% are singletons. This specimen comes from a study of tumor-infiltrating lymphocytes in primary liver carcinoma. The CDR3 has 15 residues. Germline values: CDR1 SGHAT, CDR2 FQNNGV. RNA was extracted from whole blood without cell sorting, alongside germline DNA.

The chain employs TRBV11-2 and TRBJ2-7, with TRBD1 as a possible D gene (6 bases). The source of this sequence is a man aged 40-55 years with primary liver carcinoma and hepatitis B virus infection. The sample was peripheral blood. The CDR3 nucleotides are TGTGTCAGCACCCTAGGCCAGGGGCTCCCTCGCGAGCAATACTTC. Translating it yields CVSTLGQGLPREQYF.